This T cell receptor beta chain was recorded in a study of Graves' ophthalmopathy and Graves' hyperthyroidism. Study overall: Stable hyperthyroidism referred to disease that showed no ophthalmopathy within 18 months of follow-up.

Researchers took RNA transcripts and amplified TCR beta CDR3 regions from them. HTBI primers served in a first-round RT-PCR, which a second-round multiplex PCR followed. TCRdb re-called the multiplex PCR reads with MiXCR, one entry per CDR3 protein. The data hold over a million distinct CDR3 sequences, with about 35% observed a single time. V dropped 6 bases and J dropped 0; count of bases not matched to a gene: 14. CDR3 length: 18 amino acids. Per the germline V gene, CDR1 is SEHNR and CDR2 is FQNEAQ (reference sequence). The table lists this clonotype with a count of one. The sample was peripheral blood or thyroid tissue (not recorded which). The chain is built from TRBV7-9 and TRBJ1-5, with 7 bases matching TRBD1. This clonotype originated in an adult man with Graves' hyperthyroidism. CDR3 sequence reads: CASSPGTAEHYSNQPQHF. CDR3 DNA sequence: TGTGCCAGCAGTCCCGGGACAGCAGAGCACTATAGCAATCAGCCCCAGCATTTT.